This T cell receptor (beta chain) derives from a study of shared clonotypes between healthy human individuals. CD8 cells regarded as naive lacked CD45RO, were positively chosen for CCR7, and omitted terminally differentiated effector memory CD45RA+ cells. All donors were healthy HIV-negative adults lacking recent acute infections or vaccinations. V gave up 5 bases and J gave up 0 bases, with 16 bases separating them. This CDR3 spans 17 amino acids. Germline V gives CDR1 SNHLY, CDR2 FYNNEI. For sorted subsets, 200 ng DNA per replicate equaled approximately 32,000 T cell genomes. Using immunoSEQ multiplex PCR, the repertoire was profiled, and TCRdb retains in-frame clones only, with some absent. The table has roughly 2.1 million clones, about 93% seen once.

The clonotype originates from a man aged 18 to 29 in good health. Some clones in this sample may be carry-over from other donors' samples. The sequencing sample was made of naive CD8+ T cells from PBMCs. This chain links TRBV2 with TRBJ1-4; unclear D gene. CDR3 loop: CASSRTRTQATNEKLFF. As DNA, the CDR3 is TGTGCCAGCAGTCGAACCCGGACCCAAGCAACTAATGAAAAACTGTTTTTT. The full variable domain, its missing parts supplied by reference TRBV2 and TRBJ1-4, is EPEVTQTPSHQVTQMGQEVILRCVPISNHLYFYWYRQILGQKVEFLVSFYNNEISEKSEIFDDQFSVERPDGSNFTLKIRSTKLEDSAMYFCASSRTRTQATNEKLFFGSGTQLSVL.